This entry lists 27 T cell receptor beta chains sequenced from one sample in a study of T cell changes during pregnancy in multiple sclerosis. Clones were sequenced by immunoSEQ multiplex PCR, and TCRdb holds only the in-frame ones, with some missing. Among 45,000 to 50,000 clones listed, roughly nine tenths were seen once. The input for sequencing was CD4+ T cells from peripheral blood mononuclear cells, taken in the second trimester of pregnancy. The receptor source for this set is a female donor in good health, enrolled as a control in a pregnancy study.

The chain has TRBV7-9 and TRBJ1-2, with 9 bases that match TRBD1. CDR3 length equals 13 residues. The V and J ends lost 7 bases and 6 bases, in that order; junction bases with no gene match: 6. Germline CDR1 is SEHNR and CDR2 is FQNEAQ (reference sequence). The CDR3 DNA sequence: TGTGCCAGCATCCGGACAGGGGACAATGGCTACACCTTC. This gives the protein CASIRTGDNGYTF.

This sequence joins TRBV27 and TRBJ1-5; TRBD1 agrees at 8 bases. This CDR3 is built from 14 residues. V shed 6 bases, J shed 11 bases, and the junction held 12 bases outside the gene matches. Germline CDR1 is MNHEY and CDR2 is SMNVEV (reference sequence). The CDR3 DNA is TGTGCCAGCAGCCGAGGACAGGGAGGATGGGCCCAGCATTTT. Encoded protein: CASSRGQGGWAQHF.

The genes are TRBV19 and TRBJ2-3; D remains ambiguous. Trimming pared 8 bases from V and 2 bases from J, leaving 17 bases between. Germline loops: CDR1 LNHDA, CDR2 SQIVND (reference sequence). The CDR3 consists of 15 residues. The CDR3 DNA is TGTGCCAGTTGCCAAAATAGGAGAGACACAGATACGCAGTATTTT. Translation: CASCQNRRDTDTQYF.

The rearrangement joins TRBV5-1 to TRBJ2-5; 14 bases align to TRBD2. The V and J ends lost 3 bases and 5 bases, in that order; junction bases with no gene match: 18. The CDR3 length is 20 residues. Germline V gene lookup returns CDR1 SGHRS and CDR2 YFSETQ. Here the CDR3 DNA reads TGCGCCAGCAGCTCCATACTAGGACTAGCGGGGGGCCGATCTGTGGAGACCCAGTACTTC. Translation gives CASSSILGLAGGRSVETQYF.

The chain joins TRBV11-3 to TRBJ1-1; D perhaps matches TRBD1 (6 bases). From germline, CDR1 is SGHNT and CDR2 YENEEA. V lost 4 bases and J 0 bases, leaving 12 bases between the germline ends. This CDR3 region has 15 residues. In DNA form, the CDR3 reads TGTGCCAGCAGCTCCAACGGACAGATGAACACTGAAGCTTTCTTT. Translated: CASSSNGQMNTEAFF.

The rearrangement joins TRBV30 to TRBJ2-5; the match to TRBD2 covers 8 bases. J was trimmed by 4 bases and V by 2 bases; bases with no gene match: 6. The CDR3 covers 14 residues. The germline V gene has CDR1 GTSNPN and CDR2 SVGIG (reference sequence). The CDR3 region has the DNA TGTGCCTGGAGTATTACGGGGGGGCGAGAGACCCAGTACTTC. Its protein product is CAWSITGGRETQYF.

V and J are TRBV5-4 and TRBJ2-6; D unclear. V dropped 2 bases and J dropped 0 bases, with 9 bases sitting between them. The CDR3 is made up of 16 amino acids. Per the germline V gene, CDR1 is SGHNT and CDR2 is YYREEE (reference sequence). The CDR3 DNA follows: TGTGCCAGCAGCTTCCCTCAGTCCTCTGGGGCCAACGTCCTGACTTTC. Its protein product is CASSFPQSSGANVLTF.

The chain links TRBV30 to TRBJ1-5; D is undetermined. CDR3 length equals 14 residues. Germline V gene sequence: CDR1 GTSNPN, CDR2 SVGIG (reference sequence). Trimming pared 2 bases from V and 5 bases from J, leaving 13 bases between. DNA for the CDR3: TGTGCCTGGAGTAATGGGCTCGTTCATCAGCCCCAGCATTTT. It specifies CAWSNGLVHQPQHF.

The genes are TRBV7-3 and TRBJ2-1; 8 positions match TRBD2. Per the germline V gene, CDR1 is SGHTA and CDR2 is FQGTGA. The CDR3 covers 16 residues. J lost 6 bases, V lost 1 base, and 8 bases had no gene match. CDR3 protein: CASSLNAAGGPNEQFF. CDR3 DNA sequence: TGTGCCAGCAGCTTAAATGCTGCGGGGGGACCCAATGAGCAGTTCTTC. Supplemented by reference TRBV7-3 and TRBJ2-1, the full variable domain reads GAGVSQTPSNKVTEKGKYVELRCDPISGHTALYWYRQSLGQGPEFLIYFQGTGAADDSGLPNDRFFAVRPEGSVSTLKIQRTERGDSAVYLCASSLNAAGGPNEQFFGPGTRLTVL.

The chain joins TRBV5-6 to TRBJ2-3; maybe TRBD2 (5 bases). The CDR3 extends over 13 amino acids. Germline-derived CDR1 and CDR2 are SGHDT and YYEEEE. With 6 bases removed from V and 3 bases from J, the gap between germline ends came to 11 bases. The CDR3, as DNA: TGTGCCAGCACCAAGCCGGGGACAGATACGCAGTATTTT. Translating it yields CASTKPGTDTQYF.

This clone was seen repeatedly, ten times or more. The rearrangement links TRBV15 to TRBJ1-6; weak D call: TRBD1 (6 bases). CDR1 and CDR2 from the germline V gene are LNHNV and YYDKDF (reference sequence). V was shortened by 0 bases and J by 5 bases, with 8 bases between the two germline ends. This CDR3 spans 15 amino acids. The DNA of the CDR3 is TGTGCCACCAGCAGAGATGCAGGGGATAATTCACCCCTCCACTTT. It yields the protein CATSRDAGDNSPLHF.

The CDR3 region has the DNA TGTGCCAGCAGCTGGACAGGACCCTATGGCTACACCTTC. Translation: CASSWTGPYGYTF. The chain is built from TRBV5-4 and TRBJ1-2; 7 positions agree with TRBD1. Germline trimming cut 3 bases from V and 4 bases from J; bases unmatched to any gene: 3. The length of the CDR3 is 13 residues. Germline V lookup: CDR1 SGHNT, CDR2 YYREEE (reference sequence).

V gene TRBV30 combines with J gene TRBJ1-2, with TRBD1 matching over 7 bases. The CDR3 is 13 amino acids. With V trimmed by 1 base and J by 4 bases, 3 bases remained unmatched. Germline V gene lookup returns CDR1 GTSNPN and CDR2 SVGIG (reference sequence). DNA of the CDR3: TGTGCCTGGAGTGGACAGGGTTCCTATGGCTACACCTTC. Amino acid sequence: CAWSGQGSYGYTF.

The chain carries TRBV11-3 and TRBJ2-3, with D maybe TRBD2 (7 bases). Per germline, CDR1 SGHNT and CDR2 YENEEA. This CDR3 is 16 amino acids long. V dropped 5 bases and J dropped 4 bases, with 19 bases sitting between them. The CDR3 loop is CASSGGRERGADTQYF. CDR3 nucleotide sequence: TGTGCCAGCAGCGGGGGCCGGGAGCGGGGCGCAGATACGCAGTATTTT.

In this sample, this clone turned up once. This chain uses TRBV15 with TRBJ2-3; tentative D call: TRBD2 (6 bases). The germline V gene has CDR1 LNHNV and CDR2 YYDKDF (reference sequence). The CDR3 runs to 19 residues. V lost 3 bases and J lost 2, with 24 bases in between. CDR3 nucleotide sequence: TGTGCCACCAGCAGCTTTAAACAAAGGGCCCCGGGGGACACAGATACGCAGTATTTT. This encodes CATSSFKQRAPGDTDTQYF.

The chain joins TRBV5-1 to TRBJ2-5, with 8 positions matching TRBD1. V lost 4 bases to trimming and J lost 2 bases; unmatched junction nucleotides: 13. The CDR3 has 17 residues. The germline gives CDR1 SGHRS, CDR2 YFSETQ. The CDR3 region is CASSLSPSRQGQETQYF. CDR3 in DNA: TGCGCCAGCAGCCTGTCGCCCTCACGACAGGGGCAAGAGACCCAGTACTTC.

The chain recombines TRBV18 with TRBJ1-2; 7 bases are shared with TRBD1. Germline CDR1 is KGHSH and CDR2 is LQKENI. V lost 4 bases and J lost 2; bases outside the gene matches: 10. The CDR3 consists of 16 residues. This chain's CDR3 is CASSQIEGQPNYGYTF. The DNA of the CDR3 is TGTGCCAGCTCACAAATTGAGGGACAGCCGAACTATGGCTACACCTTC.

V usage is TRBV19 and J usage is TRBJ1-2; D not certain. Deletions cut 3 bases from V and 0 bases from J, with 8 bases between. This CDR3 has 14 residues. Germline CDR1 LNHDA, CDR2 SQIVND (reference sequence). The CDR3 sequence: CASSIGFSNYGYTF. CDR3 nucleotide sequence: TGTGCCAGTAGTATTGGCTTTTCTAACTATGGCTACACCTTC.

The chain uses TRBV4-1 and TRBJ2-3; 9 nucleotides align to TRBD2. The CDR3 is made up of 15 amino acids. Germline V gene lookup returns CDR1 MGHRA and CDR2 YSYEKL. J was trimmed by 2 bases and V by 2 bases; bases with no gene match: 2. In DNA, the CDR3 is TGCGCCAGCAGCCAACTAGCGGGGACCACAGATACGCAGTATTTT. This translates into CASSQLAGTTDTQYF.

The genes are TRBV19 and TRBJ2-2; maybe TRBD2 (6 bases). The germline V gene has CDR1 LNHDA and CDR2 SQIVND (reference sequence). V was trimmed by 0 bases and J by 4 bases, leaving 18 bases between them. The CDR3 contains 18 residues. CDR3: CASSIDIRRGRVTGELFF. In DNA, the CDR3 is TGTGCCAGTAGTATAGATATTCGGCGGGGTAGGGTCACCGGGGAGCTGTTTTTT.

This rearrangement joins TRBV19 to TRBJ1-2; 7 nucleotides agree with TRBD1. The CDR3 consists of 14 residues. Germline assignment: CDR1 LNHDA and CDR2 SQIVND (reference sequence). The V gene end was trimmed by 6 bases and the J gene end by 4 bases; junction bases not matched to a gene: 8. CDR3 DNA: TGTGCCAGTAGCGCTAGAGGGGGCCTCTATGGCTACACCTTC. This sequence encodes CASSARGGLYGYTF.

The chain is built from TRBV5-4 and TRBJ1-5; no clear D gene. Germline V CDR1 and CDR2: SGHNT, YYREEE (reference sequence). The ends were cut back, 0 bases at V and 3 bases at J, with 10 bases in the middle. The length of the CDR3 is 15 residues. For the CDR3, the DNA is TGTGCCAGCAGCTTGGCCGGTACCTCCAATCAGCCCCAGCATTTT. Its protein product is CASSLAGTSNQPQHF.

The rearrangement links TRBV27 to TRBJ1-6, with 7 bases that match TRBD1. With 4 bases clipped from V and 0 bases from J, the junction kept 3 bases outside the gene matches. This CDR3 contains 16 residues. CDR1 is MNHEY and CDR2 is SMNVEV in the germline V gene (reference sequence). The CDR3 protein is CASSWGQRSYNSPLHF. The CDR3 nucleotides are TGTGCCAGCAGTTGGGGACAGCGCTCCTATAATTCACCCCTCCACTTT.

This chain's CDR3 is CASSSPTGGLQETQYF. The CDR3 nucleotides are TGTGCCAGCAGCTCCCCGACAGGGGGCTTACAAGAGACCCAGTACTTC. The chain has TRBV13 and TRBJ2-5; 10 bases match TRBD1. The CDR3 is 16 amino acids. Germline loops: CDR1 PRHDT, CDR2 FYEKMQ (reference sequence). The trim removed 4 bases at V and 2 bases at J, leaving 7 bases unmatched. The full variable domain, completed using reference TRBV13 and TRBJ2-5, is AAGVIQSPRHLIKEKRETATLKCYPIPRHDTVYWYQQGPGQDPQFLISFYEKMQSDKGSIPDRFSAQQFSDYHSELNMSSLELGDSALYFCASSSPTGGLQETQYFGPGTRLLVL.

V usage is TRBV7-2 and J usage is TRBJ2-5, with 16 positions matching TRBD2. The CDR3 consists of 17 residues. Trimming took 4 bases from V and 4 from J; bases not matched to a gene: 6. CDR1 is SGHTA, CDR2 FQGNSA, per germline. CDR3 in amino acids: CASSSGTSGGVGETQYF. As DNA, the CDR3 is TGTGCCAGCAGCTCCGGGACTAGCGGGGGGGTGGGAGAGACCCAGTACTTC.

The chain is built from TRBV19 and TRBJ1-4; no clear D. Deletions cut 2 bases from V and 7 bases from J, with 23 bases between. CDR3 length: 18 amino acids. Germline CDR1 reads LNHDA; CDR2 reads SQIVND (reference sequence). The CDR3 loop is CASSIRSLSLLNREKLFF. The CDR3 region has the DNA TGTGCCAGTAGTATACGGAGTCTATCTTTACTAAATCGTGAAAAACTGTTTTTT.

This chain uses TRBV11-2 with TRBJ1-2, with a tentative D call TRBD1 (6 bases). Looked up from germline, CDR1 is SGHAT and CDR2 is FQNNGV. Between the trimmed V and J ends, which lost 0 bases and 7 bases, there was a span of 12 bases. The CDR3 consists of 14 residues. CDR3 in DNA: TGTGCCAGCAGCTTAGACGCCAGGGGTCTTGGCTACACCTTC. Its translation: CASSLDARGLGYTF.